Following are 27 T cell receptor beta chains from one sample sequenced in a study of OX40 agonist ivuxolimab in advanced cancers. This table comes from immunoSEQ multiplex PCR, and its TCRdb copy is limited to in-frame clones, with some not included. The sample has tens of thousands of clones, 80% to 90% seen once; the top ten hold around 1.5%. Specimen: CD4+ or CD8+ T cells sorted from blood, collected in a trial of the OX40 agonist ivuxolimab. The origin of the receptors is an adult with an advanced solid tumor such as melanoma, head and neck, liver or kidney cancer.

The rearrangement uses TRBV30 and TRBJ2-2, with D possibly called TRBD1 or TRBD2 (5 bases each). CDR1 and CDR2 (germline): GTSNPN, SVGIG (reference sequence). This CDR3 has 14 amino acids. V was shortened by 0 bases and J by 8 bases, with 13 bases between the two germline ends. The CDR3 sequence: CAWSVLRGVGELFF. In DNA form, the CDR3 reads TGTGCCTGGAGTGTACTGAGAGGGGTAGGGGAGCTGTTTTTT. Full variable domain (rest looked up from reference TRBV30 and TRBJ2-2): SQTIHQWPATLVQPVGSPLSLECTVEGTSNPNLYWYRQAAGRGLQLLFYSVGIGQISSEVPQNLSASRPQDRQFILSSKKLLLSDSGFYLCAWSVLRGVGELFFGEGSRLTVL.

The chain combines TRBV5-1 with TRBJ2-5, with TRBD1 as a possible D gene (6 bases). This CDR3 comprises 14 residues. Trimming shortened V by 4 bases and J by 4 bases, and 14 bases separated the two germline ends. Germline loops: CDR1 SGHRS, CDR2 YFSETQ. CDR3 coding DNA: TGCGCCAGCAGCCCACAGGGTCGGCCAGAGACCCAGTACTTC. Protein product: CASSPQGRPETQYF.

The rearrangement joins TRBV6-5 to TRBJ1-5; D gene uncertain. The CDR3 totals 14 residues. Trimming stripped 3 bases from V and 7 bases from J, with 13 bases between. Germline loops: CDR1 MNHEY, CDR2 SVGAGI. The CDR3 spells CASSYQNSEQPQHF. CDR3 DNA: TGTGCCAGCAGTTATCAAAATTCCGAACAGCCCCAGCATTTT.

The rearrangement links TRBV2 to TRBJ1-2; D is unclear. Between the trimmed V and J ends, which lost 6 bases and 0 bases, there was a span of 11 bases. The CDR3 is 14 residues long. Germline CDR1 and CDR2: SNHLY and FYNNEI. The CDR3 sequence: CASRLDGTNYGYTF. DNA for the CDR3: TGTGCCAGCAGGCTGGACGGGACTAACTATGGCTACACCTTC.

This clone has just a few counts. The chain is built from TRBV5-1 and TRBJ1-1; no reliable D call. V dropped 6 bases and J dropped 1 base, with 16 bases sitting between them. CDR3 size: 15 residues. The germline V gene has CDR1 SGHRS and CDR2 YFSETQ. The CDR3, as DNA: TGCGCCAGCACCTCCAACCTCGGAGGGAACACTGAAGCTTTCTTT. Amino acids: CASTSNLGGNTEAFF.

This clone was counted a single time. The rearrangement joins TRBV5-1 to TRBJ2-2; 9 bases match TRBD2. J lost 4 bases, V lost 0 bases, and 1 base had no gene match. The CDR3 totals 15 residues. The germline gives CDR1 SGHRS, CDR2 YFSETQ. CDR3 loop: CASSLGSGSTGELFF. CDR3 nucleotides: TGCGCCAGCAGCTTGGGTAGCGGGAGCACCGGGGAGCTGTTTTTT.

The chain carries TRBV18 and TRBJ2-1, with 8 bases lining up with TRBD2. Losses at the gene ends were 3 bases for V and 6 bases for J; bases not matched to a gene: 7. The CDR3 is 15 amino acids. The V gene's germline CDR1 is KGHSH and CDR2 LQKENI. CDR3 residues: CASSPGLVPGNEQFF. CDR3 bases: TGTGCCAGCTCACCGGGACTAGTTCCCGGCAATGAGCAGTTCTTC.

This clone was picked up one time. The rearrangement links TRBV10-3 to TRBJ2-7, with D unclear. CDR3 length equals 13 residues. V gave up 5 bases and J gave up 0 bases, with 8 bases separating them. Germline lookup yields CDR1 ENHRY and CDR2 SYGVKD. The CDR3 sequence is CAISSGPSYEQYF. The CDR3 DNA reads TGTGCCATCAGTTCCGGGCCCTCCTACGAGCAGTACTTC.

The chain carries TRBV28 and TRBJ2-3; D is perhaps TRBD1 (5 bases). The ends were cut back, 10 bases at V and 5 bases at J, with 13 bases in the middle. CDR3 size: 12 residues. Germline V gene lookup returns CDR1 MDHEN and CDR2 SYDVKM. CDR3 nucleotides: TGTGCCACCGCAGGGTATGGAGATACGCAGTATTTT. This sequence encodes CATAGYGDTQYF.

The V call is TRBV11-2, the J call TRBJ1-1, with TRBD1 matching 7 bases. Trimming at V came to 4 bases and at J to 6 bases, leaving 8 bases not matched to a gene. This CDR3 has 14 residues. Germline-derived CDR1 and CDR2 are SGHAT and FQNNGV. The CDR3 loop reads CASSSRQGRPEAFF. The CDR3 DNA reads as TGTGCCAGCAGCTCCCGACAGGGTAGACCTGAAGCTTTCTTT. Filled out from reference TRBV11-2 and TRBJ1-1, the complete variable domain reads EAGVAQSPRYKIIEKRQSVAFWCNPISGHATLYWYQQILGQGPKLLIQFQNNGVVDDSQLPKDRFSAERLKGVDSTLKIQPAKLEDSAVYLCASSSRQGRPEAFFGQGTRLTVV.

The chain joins TRBV10-1 to TRBJ2-2; possibly TRBD1 for D (5 bases). Trimming left V 4 bases short and J 7 bases short, with 16 bases between. Germline V gives CDR1 WNHNN, CDR2 SYGVQD (reference sequence). The CDR3 consists of 15 residues. The CDR3 DNA reads as TGCGCCAGCAGTGCAAAGGCCCAGGGATACGGGGAGCTGTTTTTT. This encodes CASSAKAQGYGELFF.

The CDR3 is CASSIWKDSNQPQHF. In nucleotides, the CDR3 is TGTGCCAGTAGTATATGGAAAGATAGCAATCAGCCCCAGCATTTT. This chain connects TRBV19 to TRBJ1-5; D uncertain. V lost 2 bases and J 0 bases, leaving 8 bases between the germline ends. This CDR3 has 15 residues. The germline CDR1 and CDR2 sequences are LNHDA and SQIVND (reference sequence).

The genes are TRBV2 and TRBJ2-6; weak D call: TRBD2 (7 bases). V lost 7 bases and J lost 4, with 11 bases in between. The CDR3 contains 14 residues. The V gene's germline CDR1 is SNHLY and CDR2 FYNNEI. The CDR3 DNA reads TGTGCCAGCATTGGGGGGGGCGGGGCCAACGTCCTGACTTTC. Translation gives CASIGGGGANVLTF.

The V and J genes are TRBV18 and TRBJ2-7; D might be TRBD1 (5 bases). Trimming left V 0 bases short and J 0 bases short, with 9 bases between. Germline loops: CDR1 KGHSH, CDR2 LQKENI. CDR3 length equals 15 residues. The CDR3 reads CASSPPQGNSYEQYF. Here the CDR3 DNA reads TGTGCCAGCTCACCACCGCAGGGAAACTCCTACGAGCAGTACTTC.

This clone was recorded once. This chain uses TRBV6-6 with TRBJ2-3; D remains unclear. The length of the CDR3 is 12 residues. Germline assignment: CDR1 MNHNY and CDR2 SVGAGI (reference sequence). Trimming removed 10 bases at V and 10 bases at J, with 18 bases between. The CDR3 DNA is TGTGCCACTCACCGGAGCAACGACGCGCAGTATTTT. It codes for CATHRSNDAQYF.

V is TRBV29-1 and J is TRBJ2-3; no reliable D call. The CDR3 totals 12 residues. The V and J ends lost 2 bases and 2 bases respectively, with 5 bases between them. The germline CDR1 and CDR2 sequences are SQVTM and ANQGSEA. The CDR3 loop reads CSVEPYTDTQYF. The CDR3 coding sequence is TGCAGCGTTGAACCATACACAGATACGCAGTATTTT.

The chain recombines TRBV2 with TRBJ1-3; D not resolved. This CDR3 contains 14 residues. V was trimmed by 4 bases and J by 0 bases, leaving 7 bases between them. From germline, CDR1 is SNHLY and CDR2 FYNNEI. The CDR3 nucleotides read TGTGCCAGCAGTGGGGAGGTCTCTGGAAACACCATATATTTT. Encoded protein: CASSGEVSGNTIYF.

In this sample, this clone turned up a few times. This chain uses TRBV7-6 with TRBJ2-1; D is tentatively TRBD1 or TRBD2 (6 bases each). CDR1 is SGHVS, CDR2 FNYEAQ, per germline. This CDR3 has 16 residues. V lost 5 bases, J lost 5 bases, and 19 bases lay in between. This CDR3 is CASSGSMGGANNEQFF. The CDR3 coding sequence is TGTGCCAGCAGCGGTAGCATGGGGGGCGCGAACAATGAGCAGTTCTTC.

This sequence joins TRBV5-4 and TRBJ2-7; D is unresolved. This CDR3 contains 14 residues. V shed 3 bases and J shed 0 bases, with 10 bases lying between them. Germline values: CDR1 SGHNT, CDR2 YYREEE (reference sequence). The CDR3 DNA sequence: TGTGCCAGCAGCTCCAGGACCGACTCCTACGAGCAGTACTTC. Translated, it gives CASSSRTDSYEQYF.

This clone showed up just a few times. V gene TRBV5-1 combines with J gene TRBJ1-4; 10 positions agree with TRBD1. The CDR3 is 13 residues long. Germline lookup yields CDR1 SGHRS and CDR2 YFSETQ. The J segment lost 13 bases and the V segment lost 2 bases, leaving 5 bases of the junction unmatched. The CDR3 reads CASSLTTGGRLFF. The CDR3 coding sequence is TGCGCCAGCAGCTTAACGACAGGGGGCAGACTGTTTTTT.

The chain couples TRBV7-9 to TRBJ1-5, with unresolved D. V shed 5 bases and J shed 3 bases, with 8 bases lying between them. Germline values: CDR1 SEHNR, CDR2 FQNEAQ (reference sequence). The CDR3 is made up of 13 amino acids. CDR3 in DNA: TGTGCCAGCAGCCCCTCGGCCAATCAGCCCCAGCATTTT. This gives the protein CASSPSANQPQHF.

The chain uses TRBV18 and TRBJ2-2; 8 nucleotides align to TRBD1. Germline V gene lookup returns CDR1 KGHSH and CDR2 LQKENI. Trimming removed 1 base from V and 1 base from J; junction bases left unmatched: 5. The CDR3 totals 17 residues. Written as DNA, the CDR3 is TGTGCCAGCTCACCACGTAAAGGACAGGGGAACACCGGGGAGCTGTTTTTT. The encoded protein is CASSPRKGQGNTGELFF.

This chain joins TRBV7-6 and TRBJ2-5; D uncertain. This CDR3 contains 12 residues. Germline V gene lookup returns CDR1 SGHVS and CDR2 FNYEAQ. Trimming took off 6 bases at V and 5 bases at J, with 10 bases between the two ends. The CDR3 here is CASRSMRETQYF. The DNA for the CDR3 is TGTGCCAGCAGATCGATGCGGGAGACCCAGTACTTC.

J is TRBJ2-3 and V is TRBV6-5, with D perhaps matching TRBD2 (5 bases). Germline loops: CDR1 MNHEY, CDR2 SVGAGI. V dropped 2 bases and J dropped 5 bases, with 17 bases sitting between them. The CDR3 is 16 residues long. CDR3: CASSYRAVSGLDTQYF. In DNA form, the CDR3 reads TGTGCCAGCAGTTACCGCGCTGTTTCGGGGTTAGATACGCAGTATTTT.

This clone has a handful of counts. V gene TRBV7-2 combines with J gene TRBJ1-2; D call uncertain. V was cut by 5 bases and J by 5 bases, with 12 bases left in between. CDR3 length equals 13 residues. The germline V gene encodes CDR1 SGHTA and CDR2 FQGNSA. The CDR3 DNA sequence: TGTGCCAGCAGCGCCCGGACGGATTATGGCTACACCTTC. Its protein is CASSARTDYGYTF.

This clone was found a few times. CDR3 region: CASSQESGHTEAFF. CDR3 in DNA: TGCGCCAGCAGCCAAGAATCGGGCCACACTGAAGCTTTCTTT. The gene calls are TRBV4-1 and TRBJ1-1, with D hard to call. V dropped 0 bases and J dropped 3 bases, with 8 bases sitting between them. Germline V gives CDR1 MGHRA, CDR2 YSYEKL. This CDR3 contains 14 residues.

This chain uses TRBV6-6 with TRBJ1-2; perhaps TRBD1 as D (5 bases). From germline, CDR1 is MNHNY and CDR2 SVGAGI (reference sequence). This CDR3 spans 13 amino acids. Between the trimmed V and J ends, which lost 6 bases and 5 bases, there was a span of 13 bases. The CDR3 sequence is CASSQVDRYGYTF. The CDR3 DNA sequence: TGTGCCAGCAGCCAAGTTGACAGATATGGCTACACCTTC.